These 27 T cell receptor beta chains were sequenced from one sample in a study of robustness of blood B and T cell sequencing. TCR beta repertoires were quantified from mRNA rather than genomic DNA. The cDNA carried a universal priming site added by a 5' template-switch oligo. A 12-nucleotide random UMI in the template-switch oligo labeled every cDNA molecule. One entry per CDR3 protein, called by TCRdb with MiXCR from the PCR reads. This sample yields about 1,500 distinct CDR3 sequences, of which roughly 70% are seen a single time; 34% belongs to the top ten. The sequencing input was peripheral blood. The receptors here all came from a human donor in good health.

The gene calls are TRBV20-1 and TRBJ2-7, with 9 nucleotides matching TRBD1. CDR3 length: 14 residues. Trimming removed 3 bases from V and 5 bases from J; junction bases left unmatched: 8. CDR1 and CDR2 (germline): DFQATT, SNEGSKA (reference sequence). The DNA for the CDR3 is TGCAGTGCTAGGGGGGAACAGGGGGCCCACGAGCAGTACTTC. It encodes CSARGEQGAHEQYF.

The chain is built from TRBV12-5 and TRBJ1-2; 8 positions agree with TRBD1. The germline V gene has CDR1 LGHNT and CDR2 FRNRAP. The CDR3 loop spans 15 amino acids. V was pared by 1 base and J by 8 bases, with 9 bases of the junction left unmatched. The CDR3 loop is CASGLEQGALGGYTF. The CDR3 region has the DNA TGTGCTAGTGGTTTGGAGCAGGGGGCCTTAGGAGGCTACACCTTC.

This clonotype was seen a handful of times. Here the CDR3 DNA reads TGTGCCAGCAGTACGCTGACAGGGCCCCAAGAGACCCAGTACTTC. Its protein product is CASSTLTGPQETQYF. This chain uses TRBV6-1 with TRBJ2-5; 7 nucleotides agree with TRBD1. V shed 5 bases and J 1 base; nucleotides not matched to a gene: 7. Germline assignment: CDR1 MNHNS and CDR2 SASEGT. This CDR3 comprises 15 residues.

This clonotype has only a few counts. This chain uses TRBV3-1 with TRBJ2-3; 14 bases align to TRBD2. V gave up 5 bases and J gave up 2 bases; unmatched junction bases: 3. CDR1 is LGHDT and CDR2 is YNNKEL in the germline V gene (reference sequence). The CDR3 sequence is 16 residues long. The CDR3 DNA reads TGTGCCAGCAGCTGGGGACTAGCGGGGGCCACAGATACGCAGTATTTT. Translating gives CASSWGLAGATDTQYF.

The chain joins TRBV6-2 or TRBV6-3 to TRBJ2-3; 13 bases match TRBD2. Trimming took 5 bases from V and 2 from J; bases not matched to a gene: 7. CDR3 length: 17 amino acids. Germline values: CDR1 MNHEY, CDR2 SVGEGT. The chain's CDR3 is CASSPGTSGAFTDTQYF. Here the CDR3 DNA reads TGTGCCAGCAGTCCCGGGACTAGCGGGGCTTTCACAGATACGCAGTATTTT.

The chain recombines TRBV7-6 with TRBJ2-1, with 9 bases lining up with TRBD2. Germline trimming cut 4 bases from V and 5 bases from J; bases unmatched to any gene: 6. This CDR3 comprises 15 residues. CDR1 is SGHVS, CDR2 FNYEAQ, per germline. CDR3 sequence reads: CASSSLTSGHNEQFF. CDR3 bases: TGTGCCAGCAGCTCTCTGACTAGCGGACACAATGAGCAGTTCTTC.

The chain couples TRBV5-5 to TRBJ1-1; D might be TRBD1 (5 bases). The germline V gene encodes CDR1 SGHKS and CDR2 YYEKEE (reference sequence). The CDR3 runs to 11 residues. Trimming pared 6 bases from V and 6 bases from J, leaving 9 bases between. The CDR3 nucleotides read TGTGCCAGCACCGAAGGGGCTGAAGCTTTCTTT. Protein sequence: CASTEGAEAFF.

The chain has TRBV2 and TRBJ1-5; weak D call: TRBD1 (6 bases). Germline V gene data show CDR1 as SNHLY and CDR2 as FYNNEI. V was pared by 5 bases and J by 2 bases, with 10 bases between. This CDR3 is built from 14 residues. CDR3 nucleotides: TGTGCCAGCAGTTACAGGGAGGGCAATCAGCCCCAGCATTTT. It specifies CASSYREGNQPQHF. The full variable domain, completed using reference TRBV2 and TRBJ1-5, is EPEVTQTPSHQVTQMGQEVILRCVPISNHLYFYWYRQILGQKVEFLVSFYNNEISEKSEIFDDQFSVERPDGSNFTLKIRSTKLEDSAMYFCASSYREGNQPQHFGDGTRLSIL.

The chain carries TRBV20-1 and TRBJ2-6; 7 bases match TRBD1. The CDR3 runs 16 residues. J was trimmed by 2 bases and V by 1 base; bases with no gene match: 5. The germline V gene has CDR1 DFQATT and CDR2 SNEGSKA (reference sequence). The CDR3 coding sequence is TGCAGTGCTAGAGCTCGCAGGGGGACTGGGGCCAACGTCCTGACTTTC. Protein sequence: CSARARRGTGANVLTF.

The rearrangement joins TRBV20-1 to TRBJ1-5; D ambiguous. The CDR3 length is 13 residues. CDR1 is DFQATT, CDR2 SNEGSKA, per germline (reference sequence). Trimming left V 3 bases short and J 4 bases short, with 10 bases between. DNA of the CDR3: TGCAGTGCTAGGTTGGGCGGGAATCAGCCCCAGCATTTT. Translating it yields CSARLGGNQPQHF.

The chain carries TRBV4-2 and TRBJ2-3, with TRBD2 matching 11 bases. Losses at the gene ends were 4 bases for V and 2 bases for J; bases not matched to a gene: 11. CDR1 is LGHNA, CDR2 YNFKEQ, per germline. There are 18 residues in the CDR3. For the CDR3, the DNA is TGTGCCAGCAGCCTAGGGGCTAGCGGGGGGAAGAACACAGATACGCAGTATTTT. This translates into CASSLGASGGKNTDTQYF.

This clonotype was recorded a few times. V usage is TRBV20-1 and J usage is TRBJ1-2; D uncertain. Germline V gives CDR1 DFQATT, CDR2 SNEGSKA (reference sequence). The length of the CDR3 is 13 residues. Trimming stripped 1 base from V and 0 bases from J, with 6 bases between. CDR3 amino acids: CSARVSANYGYTF. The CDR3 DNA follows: TGCAGTGCTAGAGTCTCAGCTAACTATGGCTACACCTTC.

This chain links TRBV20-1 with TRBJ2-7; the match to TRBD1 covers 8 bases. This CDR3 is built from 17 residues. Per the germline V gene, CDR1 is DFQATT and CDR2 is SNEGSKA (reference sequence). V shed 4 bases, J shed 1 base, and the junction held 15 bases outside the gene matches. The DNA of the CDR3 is TGCAGTGCTAAAGCTTTCCCCCGACAGGGGCAGTCCTACGAGCAGTACTTC. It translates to CSAKAFPRQGQSYEQYF.

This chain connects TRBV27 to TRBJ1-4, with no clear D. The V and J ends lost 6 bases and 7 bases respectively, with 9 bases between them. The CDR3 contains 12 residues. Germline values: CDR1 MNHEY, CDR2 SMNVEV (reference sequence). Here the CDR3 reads CASRRGGEKLFF. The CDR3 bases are TGTGCCAGCAGACGTGGTGGTGAAAAACTGTTTTTT.

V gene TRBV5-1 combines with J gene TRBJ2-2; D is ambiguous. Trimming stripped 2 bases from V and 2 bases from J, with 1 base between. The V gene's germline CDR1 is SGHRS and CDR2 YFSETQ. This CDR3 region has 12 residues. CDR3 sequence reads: CASSFNTGELFF. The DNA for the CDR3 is TGCGCCAGCAGCTTCAACACCGGGGAGCTGTTTTTT.

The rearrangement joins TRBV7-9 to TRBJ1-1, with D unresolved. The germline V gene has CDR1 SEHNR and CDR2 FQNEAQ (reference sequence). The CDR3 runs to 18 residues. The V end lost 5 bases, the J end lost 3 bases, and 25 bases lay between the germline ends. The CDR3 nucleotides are TGTGCCAGCAGCCCAAGCCAAATCCAAGGGAGGTGGGACACTGAAGCTTTCTTT. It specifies CASSPSQIQGRWDTEAFF.

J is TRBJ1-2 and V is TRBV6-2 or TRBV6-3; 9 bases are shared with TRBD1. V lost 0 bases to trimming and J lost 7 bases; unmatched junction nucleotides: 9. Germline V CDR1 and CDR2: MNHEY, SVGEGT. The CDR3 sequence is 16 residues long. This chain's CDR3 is CASSYSGTGRVSGYTF. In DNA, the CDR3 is TGTGCCAGCAGTTACTCCGGGACAGGGAGGGTCTCTGGCTACACCTTC.

The CDR3 DNA sequence: TGTGCCAGCAGTCGATCAGGGGGCCTAGGAACAGATACGCAGTATTTT. It yields the protein CASSRSGGLGTDTQYF. This rearrangement joins TRBV6-1 to TRBJ2-3; 8 bases are a match to TRBD1. Germline assignment: CDR1 MNHNS and CDR2 SASEGT. CDR3 size: 16 residues. J gave up 3 bases and V 5 bases, and 10 bases lay outside the gene matches.

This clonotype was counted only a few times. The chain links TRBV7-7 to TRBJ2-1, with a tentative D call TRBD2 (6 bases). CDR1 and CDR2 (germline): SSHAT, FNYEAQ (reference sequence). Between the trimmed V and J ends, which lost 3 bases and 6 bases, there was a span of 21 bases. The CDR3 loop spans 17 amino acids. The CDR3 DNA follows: TGTGCCAGCAGCTTGGGGTTCCCCGGGACTGGGACCAATGAGCAGTTCTTC. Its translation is CASSLGFPGTGTNEQFF.

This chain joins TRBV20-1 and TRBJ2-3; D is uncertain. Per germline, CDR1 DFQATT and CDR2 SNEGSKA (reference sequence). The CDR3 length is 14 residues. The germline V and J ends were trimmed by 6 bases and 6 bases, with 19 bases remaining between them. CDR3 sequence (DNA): TGCAGTGCGCCAAACGGTGGACCCGGCGATACGCAGTATTTT. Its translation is CSAPNGGPGDTQYF.

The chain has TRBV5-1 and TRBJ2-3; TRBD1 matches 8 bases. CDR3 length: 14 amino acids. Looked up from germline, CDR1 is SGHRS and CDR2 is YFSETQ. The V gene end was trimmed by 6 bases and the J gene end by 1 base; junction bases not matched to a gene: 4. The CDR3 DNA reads TGCGCCAGCACTTCGGGACAGGGCACAGATACGCAGTATTTT. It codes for CASTSGQGTDTQYF.

The CDR3 spells CSVEDTRGRGDTQYF. In DNA form, the CDR3 reads TGCAGCGTTGAAGATACGCGGGGGCGTGGGGATACGCAGTATTTT. The chain recombines TRBV29-1 with TRBJ2-3; a weak D match, TRBD2 (7 bases). The CDR3 totals 15 residues. Germline V CDR1 and CDR2: SQVTM, ANQGSEA. V lost 0 bases to trimming and J lost 6 bases, with 16 bases between them.

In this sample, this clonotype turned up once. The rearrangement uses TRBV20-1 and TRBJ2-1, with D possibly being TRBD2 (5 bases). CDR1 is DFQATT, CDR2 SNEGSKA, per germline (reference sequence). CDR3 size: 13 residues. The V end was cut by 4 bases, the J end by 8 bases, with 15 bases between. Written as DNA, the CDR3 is TGCAGTGCTACACGGACTGCTCGAGATGAGCAGTTCTTC. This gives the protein CSATRTARDEQFF.

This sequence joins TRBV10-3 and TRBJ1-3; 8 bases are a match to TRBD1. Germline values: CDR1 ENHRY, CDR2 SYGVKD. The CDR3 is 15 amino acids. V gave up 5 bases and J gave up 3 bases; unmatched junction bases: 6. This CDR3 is CAISRQGLNGNTIYF. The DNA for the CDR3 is TGTGCCATCAGTCGACAGGGGCTAAATGGAAACACCATATATTTT.

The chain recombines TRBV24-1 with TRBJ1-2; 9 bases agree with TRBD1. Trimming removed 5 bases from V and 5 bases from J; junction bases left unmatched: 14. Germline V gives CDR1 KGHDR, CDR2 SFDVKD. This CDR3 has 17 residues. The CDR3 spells CATSGPQGASTKYGYTF. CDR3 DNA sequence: TGTGCCACCAGTGGCCCACAGGGGGCAAGCACCAAATATGGCTACACCTTC.

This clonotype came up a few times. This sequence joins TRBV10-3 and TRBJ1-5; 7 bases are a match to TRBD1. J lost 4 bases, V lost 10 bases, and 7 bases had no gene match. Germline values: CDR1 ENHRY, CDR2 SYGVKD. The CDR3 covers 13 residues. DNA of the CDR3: TGTGCCACGCGGACAGGAACGAATCAGCCCCAGCATTTT. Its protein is CATRTGTNQPQHF.

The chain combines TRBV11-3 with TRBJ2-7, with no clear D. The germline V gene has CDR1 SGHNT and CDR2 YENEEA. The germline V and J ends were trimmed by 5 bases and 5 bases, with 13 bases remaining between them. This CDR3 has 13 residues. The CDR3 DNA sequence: TGTGCCAGCAGCCCACCATACGGTAACGAGCAGTACTTC. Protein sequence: CASSPPYGNEQYF.